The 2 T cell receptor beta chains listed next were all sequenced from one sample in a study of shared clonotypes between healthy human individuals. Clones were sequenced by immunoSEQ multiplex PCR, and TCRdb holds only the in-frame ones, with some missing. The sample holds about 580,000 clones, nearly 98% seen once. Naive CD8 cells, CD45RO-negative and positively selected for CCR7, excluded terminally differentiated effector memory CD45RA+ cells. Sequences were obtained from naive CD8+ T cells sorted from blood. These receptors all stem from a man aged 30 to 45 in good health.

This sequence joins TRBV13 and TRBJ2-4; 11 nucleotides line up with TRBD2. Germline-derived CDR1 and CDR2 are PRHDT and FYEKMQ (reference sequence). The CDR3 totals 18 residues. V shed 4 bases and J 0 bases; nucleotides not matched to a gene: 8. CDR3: CASSSTRLAGRAKNIQYF. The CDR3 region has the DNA TGTGCCAGCAGCTCCACAAGACTAGCGGGAAGAGCCAAAAACATTCAGTACTTC.

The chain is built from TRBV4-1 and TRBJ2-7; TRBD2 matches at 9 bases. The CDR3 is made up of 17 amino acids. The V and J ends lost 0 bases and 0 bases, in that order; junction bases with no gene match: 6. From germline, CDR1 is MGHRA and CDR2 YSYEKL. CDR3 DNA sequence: TGCGCCAGCAGCCAAGAAGAGACTAGCGGACCCTCCTACGAGCAGTACTTC. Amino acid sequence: CASSQEETSGPSYEQYF.